The 5 T cell receptor beta chains below were found in one sample sequenced in a study of cytomegalovirus exposure and HLA in healthy donors. The PCR had 60 Vbeta and 13 Jbeta primers. Sequenced by immunoSEQ multiplex PCR; TCRdb stores in-frame clones only, minus some. The table has about 130,000 clones, 80% seen once. Sample: PBMCs. These receptor sequences come from a man aged 30-40 years in good health.

This clone was observed a few times. V usage is TRBV19 and J usage is TRBJ2-1; 7 bases agree with TRBD1. CDR3 length equals 18 residues. The J segment lost 1 base and the V segment lost 2 bases, leaving 11 bases of the junction unmatched. Germline lookup yields CDR1 LNHDA and CDR2 SQIVND (reference sequence). The CDR3 spells CASSIRDRVSSSYNEQFF. The CDR3 nucleotides read TGTGCCAGTAGTATACGCGACAGGGTTTCTTCGTCCTACAATGAGCAGTTCTTC.

V usage is TRBV6-1 and J usage is TRBJ1-3; no clear D gene. Trimming took 7 bases from V and 0 from J, leaving 10 bases between them. The CDR3 sequence is 14 residues long. Per the germline V gene, CDR1 is MNHNS and CDR2 is SASEGT. CDR3 DNA: TGTGCCAGCACGTTGACGGGCTCTGGAAACACCATATATTTT. This sequence encodes CASTLTGSGNTIYF.

The rearrangement joins TRBV7-2 to TRBJ1-5; perhaps TRBD1 as D (6 bases). CDR1 and CDR2 from the germline V gene are SGHTA and FQGNSA. The CDR3 totals 14 residues. V was trimmed by 3 bases and J by 7 bases, leaving 13 bases between them. The CDR3 DNA is TGTGCCAGCAGCTTTCCTAATACAGGGCAGCCCCAGCATTTT. Protein sequence: CASSFPNTGQPQHF.

The chain combines TRBV19 with TRBJ1-3, with 7 nucleotides matching TRBD1. V was clipped by 6 bases and J by 4 bases; unmatched bases: 3. CDR1 is LNHDA, CDR2 SQIVND, per germline (reference sequence). The CDR3 has 13 residues. The CDR3 DNA is TGTGCCAGTAGGTACAGGGGCGGAAACACCATATATTTT. It encodes CASRYRGGNTIYF.

The genes are TRBV5-6 and TRBJ2-7; 14 bases align to TRBD2. The CDR3 is 16 residues long. Unmatched junction bases numbered 8, after V lost 3 bases and J lost 6 bases. CDR1 and CDR2 from the germline V gene are SGHDT and YYEEEE. The CDR3 nucleotides read TGTGCCAGCAGCTGGGGGACTAGCGGGGGTCCGGCCGAGCAGTACTTC. Translating gives CASSWGTSGGPAEQYF.